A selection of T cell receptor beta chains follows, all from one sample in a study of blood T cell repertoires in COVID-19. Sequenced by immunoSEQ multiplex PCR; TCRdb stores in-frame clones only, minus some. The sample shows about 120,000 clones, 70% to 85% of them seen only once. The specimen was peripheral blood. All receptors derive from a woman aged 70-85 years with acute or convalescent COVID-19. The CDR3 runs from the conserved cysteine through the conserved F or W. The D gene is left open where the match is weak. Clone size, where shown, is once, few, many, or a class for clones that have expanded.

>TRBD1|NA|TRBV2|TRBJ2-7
TGTGCCAGCAGGGGCCGGGACAGGAGCTACGAGCAGTACTTC
CASRGRDRSYEQYF
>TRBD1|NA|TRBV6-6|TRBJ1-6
TGTGCCAGCAGTTACACGACAGGGGGAAATTCACCCCTCCACTTT
CASSYTTGGNSPLHF
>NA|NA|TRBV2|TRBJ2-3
TGTGCCAGCGGGGACACATCCACAGATACGCAGTATTTT
CASGDTSTDTQYF
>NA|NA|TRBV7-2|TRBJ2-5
TGTGCCAGCAGCTCCGGGGAGACCCAGTACTTC
CASSSGETQYF
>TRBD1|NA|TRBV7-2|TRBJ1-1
TGTGCCAGCAGATTGACAGGGAAGGCTGAAGCTTTCTTT
CASRLTGKAEAFF
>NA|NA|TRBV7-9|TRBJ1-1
TGTGCCAGCAGCTTAGCTGGGGGCGAAGACACTGAAGCTTTCTTT
CASSLAGGEDTEAFF
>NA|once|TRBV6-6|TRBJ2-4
TGTGCCAGCACCCAAGCCGGGGCCAAAAACATTCAGTACTTC
CASTQAGAKNIQYF
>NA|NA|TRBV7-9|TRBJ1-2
TGTGCCAGCAGCCCCCGCGGGCCTAACTATGGCTACACCTTC
CASSPRGPNYGYTF
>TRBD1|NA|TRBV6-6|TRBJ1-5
TGTGCCAGCAGTGGGACAGGGGGCGCCGGGCAGCCCCAGCATTTT
CASSGTGGAGQPQHF
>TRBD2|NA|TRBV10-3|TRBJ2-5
TGTGCCATCCGAGAGGGCAACGGCGGGGGGGCTGTAGAGACCCAGTACTTC
CAIREGNGGGAVETQYF
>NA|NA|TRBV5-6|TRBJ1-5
TGTGCCAGCAGCCGATATTTAACAGTCCCTCAGCCCCAGCATTTT
CASSRYLTVPQPQHF
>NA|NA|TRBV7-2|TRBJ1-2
TGTGCCAGCAGCTTAGCAGGGGCTGGAGGCTACACCTTC
CASSLAGAGGYTF
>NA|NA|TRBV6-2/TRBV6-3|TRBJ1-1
TGTGCCAGCAGTTTACGACAGAAAAACACTGAAGCTTTCTTT
CASSLRQKNTEAFF
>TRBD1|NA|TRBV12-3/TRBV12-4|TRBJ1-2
TGTGCCAGCAGTTCCGCCAGGGGGCTTGGCTACACCTTC
CASSSARGLGYTF
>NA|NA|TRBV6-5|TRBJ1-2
TGTGCCAGCAGACCGAACCAGGGGAGTTACTATGGCTACACCTTC
CASRPNQGSYYGYTF
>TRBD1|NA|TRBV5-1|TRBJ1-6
TGCGCCAGCAGCCGATCTGGGACAGGGAACAATTCACCCCTCCACTTT
CASSRSGTGNNSPLHF
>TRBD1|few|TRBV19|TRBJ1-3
TGTGCCAGTAGTATATTAGACAGGGGGCCGTCTGGAAACACCATATATTTT
CASSILDRGPSGNTIYF
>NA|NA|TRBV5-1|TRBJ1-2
TGCGCCAGCAGCGTGGCGGGTGCCGTAGGCTACACCTTC
CASSVAGAVGYTF
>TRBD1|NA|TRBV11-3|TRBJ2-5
TGTGCCAGCAGCCCCCGGCCGGGACAGGGTTACGAGACCCAGTACTTC
CASSPRPGQGYETQYF